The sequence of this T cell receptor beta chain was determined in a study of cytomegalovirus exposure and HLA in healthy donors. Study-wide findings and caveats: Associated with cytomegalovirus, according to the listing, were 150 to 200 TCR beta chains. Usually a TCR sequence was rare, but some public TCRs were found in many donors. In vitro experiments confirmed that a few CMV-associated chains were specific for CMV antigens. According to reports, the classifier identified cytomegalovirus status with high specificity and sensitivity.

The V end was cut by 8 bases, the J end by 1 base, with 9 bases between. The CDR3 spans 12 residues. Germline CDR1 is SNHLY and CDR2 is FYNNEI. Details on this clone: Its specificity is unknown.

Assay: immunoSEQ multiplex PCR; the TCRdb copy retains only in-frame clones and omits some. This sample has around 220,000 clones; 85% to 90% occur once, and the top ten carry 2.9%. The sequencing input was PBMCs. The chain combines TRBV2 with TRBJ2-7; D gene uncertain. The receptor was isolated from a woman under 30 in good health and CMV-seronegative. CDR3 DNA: TGTGCCAGCGCGCCGAATTCCTACGAGCAGTACTTC. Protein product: CASAPNSYEQYF.